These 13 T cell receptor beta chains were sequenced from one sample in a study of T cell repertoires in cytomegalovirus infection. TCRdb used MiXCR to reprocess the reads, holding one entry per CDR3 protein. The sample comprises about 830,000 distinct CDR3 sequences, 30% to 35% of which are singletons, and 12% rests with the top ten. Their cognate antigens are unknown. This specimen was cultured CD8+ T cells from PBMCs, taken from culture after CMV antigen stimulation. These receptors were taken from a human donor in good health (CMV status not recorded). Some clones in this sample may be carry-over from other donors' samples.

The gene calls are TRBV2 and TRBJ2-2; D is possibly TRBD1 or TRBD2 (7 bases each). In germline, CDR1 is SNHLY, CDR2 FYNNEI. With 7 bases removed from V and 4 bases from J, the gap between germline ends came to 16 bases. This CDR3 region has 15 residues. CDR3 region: CASIRGGRSTGELFF. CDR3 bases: TGTGCCAGCATCAGGGGGGGCAGGTCCACCGGGGAGCTGTTTTTT.

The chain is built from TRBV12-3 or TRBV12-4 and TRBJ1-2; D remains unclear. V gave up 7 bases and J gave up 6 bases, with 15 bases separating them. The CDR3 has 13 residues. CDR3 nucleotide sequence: TGTGCCAGCACCCTGGGAGCAAGTAATGGCTACACCTTC. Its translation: CASTLGASNGYTF.

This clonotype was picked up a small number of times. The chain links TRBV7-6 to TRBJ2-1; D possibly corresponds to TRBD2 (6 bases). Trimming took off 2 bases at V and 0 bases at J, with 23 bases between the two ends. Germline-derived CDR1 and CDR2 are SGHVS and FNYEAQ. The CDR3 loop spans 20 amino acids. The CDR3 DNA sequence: TGTGCCAGCAGCTTAAACCTCTCACCGGGGGAAAAACACTCCTACAATGAGCAGTTCTTC. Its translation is CASSLNLSPGEKHSYNEQFF.

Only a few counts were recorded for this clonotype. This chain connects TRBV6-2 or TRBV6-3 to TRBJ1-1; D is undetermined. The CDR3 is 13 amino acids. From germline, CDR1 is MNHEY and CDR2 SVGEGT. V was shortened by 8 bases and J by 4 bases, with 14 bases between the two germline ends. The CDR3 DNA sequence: TGTGCCAGCCGCCAGGTGGAGGTCACTGAAGCTTTCTTT. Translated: CASRQVEVTEAFF.

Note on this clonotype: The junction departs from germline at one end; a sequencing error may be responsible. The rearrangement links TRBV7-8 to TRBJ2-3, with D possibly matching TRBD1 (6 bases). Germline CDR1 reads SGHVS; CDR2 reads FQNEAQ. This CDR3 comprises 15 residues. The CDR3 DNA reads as TGTGTCAGCAGCTTTGTACAGGGCGGCACAGATACGCAGTATTTT. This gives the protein CVSSFVQGGTDTQYF.

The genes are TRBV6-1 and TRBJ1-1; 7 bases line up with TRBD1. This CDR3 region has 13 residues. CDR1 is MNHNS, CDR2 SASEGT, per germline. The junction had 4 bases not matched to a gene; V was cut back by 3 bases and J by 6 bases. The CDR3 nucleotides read TGTGCCAGCAGTGATCACCAGGGGGCTGAAGCTTTCTTT. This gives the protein CASSDHQGAEAFF.

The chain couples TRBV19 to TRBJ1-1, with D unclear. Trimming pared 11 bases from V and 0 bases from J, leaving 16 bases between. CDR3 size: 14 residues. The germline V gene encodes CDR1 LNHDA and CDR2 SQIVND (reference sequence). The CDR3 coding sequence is TGTGCCGCCAGTAACGAAGGAGTGAACACTGAAGCTTTCTTT. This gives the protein CAASNEGVNTEAFF.

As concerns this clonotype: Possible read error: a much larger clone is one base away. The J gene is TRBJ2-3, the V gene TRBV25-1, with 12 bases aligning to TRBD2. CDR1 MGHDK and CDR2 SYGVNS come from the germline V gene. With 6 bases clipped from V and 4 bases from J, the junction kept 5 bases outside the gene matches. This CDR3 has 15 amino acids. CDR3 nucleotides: TGTGCCAGCAGCTCCGGACTAGCGGGGTCAGATACGCAGTATTTT. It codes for CASSSGLAGSDTQYF.

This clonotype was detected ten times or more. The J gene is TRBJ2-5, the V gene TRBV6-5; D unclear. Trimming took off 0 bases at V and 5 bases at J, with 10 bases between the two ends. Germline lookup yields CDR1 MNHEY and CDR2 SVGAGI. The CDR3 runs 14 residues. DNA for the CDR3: TGTGCCAGCAGTTACTCCTCTCTTCCGGAGACCCAGTACTTC. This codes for CASSYSSLPETQYF.

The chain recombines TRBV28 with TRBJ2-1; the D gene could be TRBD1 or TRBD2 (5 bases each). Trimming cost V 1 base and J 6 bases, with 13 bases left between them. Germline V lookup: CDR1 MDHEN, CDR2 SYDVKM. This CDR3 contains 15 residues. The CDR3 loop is CASSLYPGRVNEQFF. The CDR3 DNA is TGTGCCAGCAGTTTATACCCGGGGCGGGTCAATGAGCAGTTCTTC.

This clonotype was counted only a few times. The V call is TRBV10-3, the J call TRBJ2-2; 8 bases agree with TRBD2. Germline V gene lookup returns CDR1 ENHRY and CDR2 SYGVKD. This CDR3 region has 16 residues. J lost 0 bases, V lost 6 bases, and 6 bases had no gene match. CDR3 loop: CAISGGATSNTGELFF. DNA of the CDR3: TGTGCCATCAGCGGGGGGGCGACTTCGAACACCGGGGAGCTGTTTTTT.

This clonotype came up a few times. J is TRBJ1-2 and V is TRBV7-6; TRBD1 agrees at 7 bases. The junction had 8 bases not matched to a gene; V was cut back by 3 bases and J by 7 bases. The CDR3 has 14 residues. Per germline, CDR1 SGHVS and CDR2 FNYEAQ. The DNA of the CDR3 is TGTGCCAGCAGCTTGGGACAGCAAGCCCTTGGCTACACCTTC. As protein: CASSLGQQALGYTF.

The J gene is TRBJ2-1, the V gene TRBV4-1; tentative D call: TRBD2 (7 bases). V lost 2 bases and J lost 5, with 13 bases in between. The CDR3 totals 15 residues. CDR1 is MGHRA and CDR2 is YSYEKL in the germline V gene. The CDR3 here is CASSQQSGGHNEQFF. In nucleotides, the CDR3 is TGCGCCAGCAGCCAACAGTCGGGGGGCCACAATGAGCAGTTCTTC.